These 16 T cell receptor beta chains share one sample of origin, sequenced in a study of blood T cells in healthy people across ages. With a J-beta primer mix and a sample-barcoded 5' primer, a second PCR ran roughly 6 to 11 cycles. TCRdb passed the 5' RACE reads through MiXCR, listing each CDR3 protein once. The sample contains over a million distinct CDR3 sequences, 35% to 55% of which appear only once. Material: blood. The receptors were gathered from a woman aged 55-75 years in good health.

The chain joins TRBV7-6 to TRBJ2-1; tentatively, D is TRBD2 (6 bases). Germline lookup yields CDR1 SGHVS and CDR2 FNYEAQ. Trimming stripped 1 base from V and 1 base from J, with 14 bases between. CDR3 length equals 17 residues. The CDR3 sequence: CASSLVFTGASYNEQFF. The CDR3 nucleotides are TGTGCCAGCAGCTTAGTCTTTACGGGAGCTTCCTACAATGAGCAGTTCTTC.

This clonotype has just one count. This chain links TRBV9 with TRBJ2-1; TRBD2 is a possible D gene (5 bases). CDR3 length equals 13 residues. Per germline, CDR1 SGDLS and CDR2 YYNGEE. Trimming took off 0 bases at V and 12 bases at J, with 13 bases between the two ends. CDR3 amino acids: CASSVEAETGQFF. Written as DNA, the CDR3 is TGTGCCAGCAGCGTAGAAGCGGAGACTGGGCAGTTCTTC.

This rearrangement joins TRBV24-1 to TRBJ1-2; weak D call: TRBD1 (5 bases). V lost 3 bases and J lost 4, with 14 bases in between. This CDR3 is 15 amino acids long. Looked up from germline, CDR1 is KGHDR and CDR2 is SFDVKD. DNA of the CDR3: TGTGCCACCAGTGATCCCGACGCCCAGGGCTATGGCTACACCTTC. It translates to CATSDPDAQGYGYTF.

This clonotype was seen more than once but under ten times. The CDR3 loop reads CARPISPIYEQYF. The CDR3 DNA reads as TGTGCCAGACCGATAAGCCCCATCTACGAGCAGTACTTC. The rearrangement uses TRBV25-1 and TRBJ2-7; D uncertain. The CDR3 is made up of 13 amino acids. Trimming left V 9 bases short and J 3 bases short, with 15 bases between. Germline V gives CDR1 MGHDK, CDR2 SYGVNS.

This clonotype turned up a few times. The chain combines TRBV20-1 with TRBJ2-7, with 7 bases identical to TRBD1. The CDR3 is 15 residues long. V lost 3 bases and J lost 3; bases outside the gene matches: 11. Germline V gives CDR1 DFQATT, CDR2 SNEGSKA (reference sequence). CDR3 sequence (DNA): TGCAGTGCTAGCTTCGAGACAGGGACATTCTACGAGCAGTACTTC. Translation gives CSASFETGTFYEQYF.

This clonotype was picked up a small number of times. The chain employs TRBV5-1 and TRBJ2-7; D is possibly TRBD1 (6 bases). Germline CDR1 and CDR2: SGHRS and YFSETQ. V was cut by 0 bases and J by 6 bases, with 13 bases left in between. The CDR3 has 14 amino acids. The CDR3 protein is CASSLDRALGEQYF. As DNA, the CDR3 is TGCGCCAGCAGCTTGGACAGGGCCCTCGGCGAGCAGTACTTC. The full variable domain, completed using reference TRBV5-1 and TRBJ2-7, is KAGVTQTPRYLIKTRGQQVTLSCSPISGHRSVSWYQQTPGQGLQFLFEYFSETQRNKGNFPGRFSGRQFSNSRSEMNVSTLELGDSALYLCASSLDRALGEQYFGPGTRLTVT.

This clonotype appeared many times. The chain links TRBV4-1 to TRBJ2-7; D remains unclear. The CDR3 runs to 14 residues. Trimming cost V 4 bases and J 2 bases, with 12 bases left between them. CDR1 is MGHRA, CDR2 YSYEKL, per germline. CDR3 sequence (DNA): TGCGCCAGCAGCCCTACAGAGGCGGCCTACGAGCAGTACTTC. It specifies CASSPTEAAYEQYF.

The CDR3 here is CATSVGGEKLFF. CDR3 in DNA: TGTGCCACCAGCGTCGGAGGGGAAAAACTGTTTTTT. The chain uses TRBV15 and TRBJ1-4; D is ambiguous. This CDR3 is 12 amino acids long. V lost 5 bases and J lost 8, with 9 bases in between. Per germline, CDR1 LNHNV and CDR2 YYDKDF (reference sequence).

V is TRBV5-5 and J is TRBJ1-1; 9 nucleotides align to TRBD1. The CDR3 extends over 17 amino acids. Unmatched junction bases numbered 8, after V lost 2 bases and J lost 0 bases. CDR1 is SGHKS and CDR2 is YYEKEE in the germline V gene (reference sequence). CDR3 bases: TGTGCCAGCAGCTTTCCGGGACAGGGACACGTGAACACTGAAGCTTTCTTT. Translated, it gives CASSFPGQGHVNTEAFF.

The table lists this clonotype with many counts. The chain recombines TRBV29-1 with TRBJ2-1, with D perhaps being TRBD1 or TRBD2 (5 bases each). The CDR3 sequence is 16 residues long. Trimming stripped 6 bases from V and 0 bases from J, with 18 bases between. Germline V gene data show CDR1 as SQVTM and CDR2 as ANQGSEA. CDR3 region: CSVRGLTGPSYNEQFF. Written as DNA, the CDR3 is TGCAGCGTCCGCGGGCTCACGGGACCCTCCTACAATGAGCAGTTCTTC.

The genes are TRBV7-6 and TRBJ2-5; D possibly uses TRBD1 or TRBD2 (5 bases each). Looked up from germline, CDR1 is SGHVS and CDR2 is FNYEAQ. CDR3 length: 15 amino acids. V was pared by 5 bases and J by 4 bases, with 17 bases between. DNA of the CDR3: TGTGCCAGCAGCCAGGGACCAGCCCCAGGAGAGACCCAGTACTTC. The encoded protein is CASSQGPAPGETQYF. Complete variable domain (other parts from reference TRBV7-6 and TRBJ2-5): GAGVSQSPRYKVTKRGQDVALRCDPISGHVSLYWYRQALGQGPEFLTYFNYEAQQDKSGLPNDRFSAERPEGSISTLTIQRTEQRDSAMYRCASSQGPAPGETQYFGPGTRLLVL.

The rearrangement links TRBV20-1 to TRBJ2-5; a weak D match, TRBD1 (6 bases). Trimming removed 1 base from V and 4 bases from J, with 13 bases in between. This CDR3 region has 14 residues. In germline, CDR1 is DFQATT, CDR2 SNEGSKA (reference sequence). The CDR3, as DNA: TGCAGTGCTAGAGTGGGGCAGGGGCGAGAGACCCAGTACTTC. It specifies CSARVGQGRETQYF.

This clonotype was seen a handful of times. This rearrangement joins TRBV20-1 to TRBJ2-1; TRBD1 aligns across 9 bases. Germline V gives CDR1 DFQATT, CDR2 SNEGSKA (reference sequence). The junction had 17 bases not matched to a gene; V was cut back by 5 bases and J by 0 bases. The CDR3 length is 19 residues. The chain's CDR3 is CSAPPGQGKVGISYNEQFF. The CDR3 coding sequence is TGCAGTGCTCCTCCGGGACAGGGTAAAGTGGGTATCTCCTACAATGAGCAGTTCTTC.

Ten or more counts support this clonotype. The gene calls are TRBV10-3 and TRBJ2-6; TRBD1 is a possible D gene (6 bases). Germline V lookup: CDR1 ENHRY, CDR2 SYGVKD. The CDR3 is 16 amino acids. V was clipped by 3 bases and J by 6 bases, with 15 bases between them. The CDR3 reads CAISDPGELEANVLTF. In nucleotides, the CDR3 is TGTGCCATCAGTGACCCAGGGGAGCTCGAGGCCAACGTCCTGACTTTC.

This clonotype occurred a few times. The rearrangement uses TRBV29-1 and TRBJ2-7; D is possibly TRBD1 (6 bases). Trimming removed 6 bases at V and 4 bases at J, with 16 bases between. CDR3 length: 13 residues. Looked up from germline, CDR1 is SQVTM and CDR2 is ANQGSEA. DNA for the CDR3: TGCAGCGTCGAACACGGGACAAATTACGAGCAGTACTTC. Translating gives CSVEHGTNYEQYF.

The chain joins TRBV15 to TRBJ2-5, with 7 bases fitting TRBD1. Matching the DNA end better, TRBJ2-7 makes the J call doubtful. The CDR3 spans 15 residues. Germline CDR1 reads LNHNV; CDR2 reads YYDKDF (reference sequence). In nucleotides, the CDR3 is TGTGCCACCAGCAGAGGCAAGCACAGGGGCCACGAGCAGTACTTC. Encoded protein: CATSRGKHRGHEQYF.